These 20 T cell receptor beta chains came from one sample sequenced in a study of early stage breast cancer tumors. The data were produced by immunoSEQ multiplex PCR, yet TCRdb's version contains in-frame clones alone and is incomplete. The sample includes 60,000 to 80,000 clones, under 85% of them seen just once. Sequenced material: blood. Every receptor here comes from a person in their sixties with breast cancer.

This sequence joins TRBV28 and TRBJ1-6; tentative D call: TRBD1 (6 bases). The V end was cut by 8 bases, the J end by 10 bases, with 12 bases between. Germline assignment: CDR1 MDHEN and CDR2 SYDVKM. CDR3 length: 12 amino acids. The chain's CDR3 is CASVAGDSPLHF. In nucleotides, the CDR3 is TGTGCCAGCGTAGCAGGGGACTCACCCCTCCACTTT.

The chain carries TRBV5-1 and TRBJ2-2, with D perhaps matching TRBD1 (5 bases). There are 15 residues in the CDR3. V lost 0 bases, J lost 3 bases, and 9 bases lay in between. The germline gives CDR1 SGHRS, CDR2 YFSETQ. The CDR3 nucleotides read TGCGCCAGCAGCTTGGACAGGCCAGACACCGGGGAGCTGTTTTTT. It codes for CASSLDRPDTGELFF.

This clone was detected only once. The rearrangement joins TRBV11-3 to TRBJ2-7; D perhaps matches TRBD2 (6 bases). V was shortened by 5 bases and J by 5 bases, with 10 bases between the two germline ends. Germline lookup yields CDR1 SGHNT and CDR2 YENEEA. The CDR3 extends over 12 amino acids. For the CDR3, the DNA is TGTGCCAGCAGCCTCACGGGAGACGAGCAGTACTTC. It encodes CASSLTGDEQYF. Together with reference TRBV11-3 and TRBJ2-7, the CDR3 gives the full variable domain: EAGVVQSPRYKIIEKKQPVAFWCNPISGHNTLYWYLQNLGQGPELLIRYENEEAVDDSQLPKDRFSAERLKGVDSTLKIQPAELGDSAVYLCASSLTGDEQYFGPGTRLTVT.

The V and J genes are TRBV5-4 and TRBJ2-5; 8 positions agree with TRBD1. The CDR3 consists of 14 residues. Trimming cost V 4 bases and J 5 bases; bases outside gene matches: 7. Germline assignment: CDR1 SGHNT and CDR2 YYREEE (reference sequence). The CDR3 here is CASSTNRGWETQYF. The CDR3 nucleotides are TGTGCCAGCAGCACGAACAGGGGGTGGGAGACCCAGTACTTC.

The chain employs TRBV2 and TRBJ2-2, with unresolved D. V dropped 5 bases and J dropped 3 bases, with 10 bases sitting between them. In germline, CDR1 is SNHLY, CDR2 FYNNEI. The CDR3 loop spans 14 amino acids. The DNA for the CDR3 is TGTGCCAGCAGTCCCCTTCGAGACACCGGGGAGCTGTTTTTT. It codes for CASSPLRDTGELFF.

V and J are TRBV9 and TRBJ1-4; perhaps TRBD1 as D (6 bases). The CDR3 covers 13 residues. Germline V gene sequence: CDR1 SGDLS, CDR2 YYNGEE. V was clipped by 4 bases and J by 7 bases, with 11 bases between them. As DNA, the CDR3 is TGTGCCAGCAGCCGACAGGACCGTGAAAAACTGTTTTTT. Amino acid sequence: CASSRQDREKLFF.

The chain joins TRBV5-1 to TRBJ2-1; maybe TRBD1 (5 bases). Looked up from germline, CDR1 is SGHRS and CDR2 is YFSETQ. The ends were cut back, 0 bases at V and 8 bases at J, with 15 bases in the middle. The CDR3 length is 15 residues. The CDR3 coding sequence is TGCGCCAGCAGCTTGGAGTTAACCCAGGGTCATGAGCAGTTCTTC. Translated, it gives CASSLELTQGHEQFF.

In its sample, this clone was seen a few times. The chain combines TRBV7-2 with TRBJ2-5; D is unresolved. Trimming cost V 4 bases and J 4 bases, with 10 bases left between them. Germline CDR1 SGHTA, CDR2 FQGNSA. This CDR3 comprises 13 residues. CDR3 DNA: TGTGCCAGCAGCTCGAACACACTAGAGACCCAGTACTTC. This encodes CASSSNTLETQYF.

The chain combines TRBV6-1 with TRBJ1-2; D ambiguous. Germline V gene sequence: CDR1 MNHNS, CDR2 SASEGT. The CDR3 covers 12 residues. The ends were cut back, 5 bases at V and 8 bases at J, with 12 bases in the middle. As DNA, the CDR3 is TGTGCCAGCAGTCCAACTTGGCCCGGCTACACCTTC. This encodes CASSPTWPGYTF.

The CDR3 bases are TGCGCCAGCAGCTTGGCGAGGGGGCGCACTGAAGCTTTCTTT. Translated: CASSLARGRTEAFF. The gene calls are TRBV5-1 and TRBJ1-1, with 7 nucleotides matching TRBD1. Trimming at V came to 0 bases and at J to 4 bases, leaving 3 bases not matched to a gene. Germline V gene lookup returns CDR1 SGHRS and CDR2 YFSETQ. There are 14 residues in the CDR3.

The chain joins TRBV19 to TRBJ2-5; 10 positions agree with TRBD2. J was trimmed by 6 bases and V by 5 bases; bases with no gene match: 3. Germline loops: CDR1 LNHDA, CDR2 SQIVND (reference sequence). The CDR3 length is 13 residues. CDR3 nucleotide sequence: TGTGCCAGTAGTCCTAGCGGGAGAAAGACCCAGTACTTC. This translates into CASSPSGRKTQYF.

V usage is TRBV19 and J usage is TRBJ2-3, with a weak D call TRBD2 (6 bases). The V and J ends lost 5 bases and 2 bases respectively, with 11 bases between them. This CDR3 has 14 amino acids. The germline CDR1 and CDR2 sequences are LNHDA and SQIVND (reference sequence). The CDR3 sequence: CASSASGLTDTQYF. In DNA form, the CDR3 reads TGTGCCAGTAGTGCAAGCGGGCTCACAGATACGCAGTATTTT.

The chain links TRBV4-1 to TRBJ1-3, with D possibly being TRBD1 (6 bases). Deletions cut 4 bases from V and 0 bases from J, with 10 bases between. The V gene's germline CDR1 is MGHRA and CDR2 YSYEKL. This CDR3 comprises 15 residues. The CDR3 nucleotides read TGCGCCAGCAGCCGGGGGCGGCTCTCTGGAAACACCATATATTTT. Translating gives CASSRGRLSGNTIYF.

The gene calls are TRBV4-3 and TRBJ1-5, with D unclear. CDR1 and CDR2 from the germline V gene are LGHNA and YSLEER. The CDR3 totals 13 residues. The V gene lost 0 bases and the J gene lost 7 bases, with 7 bases spanning the gap. This CDR3 reads CASSQDLGQPQHF. CDR3 in DNA: TGCGCCAGCAGCCAAGACCTCGGACAGCCCCAGCATTTT.

This chain connects TRBV7-8 to TRBJ2-2; possible D gene TRBD1, 6 bases. The CDR3 totals 16 residues. Germline V lookup: CDR1 SGHVS, CDR2 FQNEAQ. V was clipped by 5 bases and J by 1 base, with 14 bases between them. In nucleotides, the CDR3 is TGTGCCAGCAGCGATACGGGACACATGAACACCGGGGAGCTGTTTTTT. This gives the protein CASSDTGHMNTGELFF. The whole variable domain, filled in from reference TRBV7-8 and TRBJ2-2, reads GAGVSQSPRYKVAKRGQDVALRCDPISGHVSLFWYQQALGQGPEFLTYFQNEAQLDKSGLPSDRFFAERPEGSVSTLKIQRTQQEDSAVYLCASSDTGHMNTGELFFGEGSRLTVL.

The chain joins TRBV2 to TRBJ2-5; D may match TRBD1 or TRBD2 (5 bases each). Trimming removed 8 bases at V and 1 base at J, with 8 bases between. The CDR3 runs to 12 residues. Germline CDR1 is SNHLY and CDR2 is FYNNEI. CDR3 in amino acids: CASGTGQETQYF. In nucleotides, the CDR3 is TGTGCCAGCGGGACGGGCCAAGAGACCCAGTACTTC.

This chain links TRBV19 with TRBJ1-2; D is unclear. This CDR3 contains 13 residues. Germline CDR1 LNHDA, CDR2 SQIVND (reference sequence). V lost 0 bases and J lost 5, with 7 bases in between. CDR3 region: CASSIDDGYGYTF. The CDR3 DNA follows: TGTGCCAGTAGTATAGATGACGGTTATGGCTACACCTTC.

V and J are TRBV6-1 and TRBJ2-3, with D possibly matching TRBD2 (6 bases). Germline CDR1 is MNHNS and CDR2 is SASEGT. This CDR3 contains 18 residues. V lost 4 bases and J lost 3, with 23 bases in between. The CDR3 region has the DNA TGTGCCAGCAGTGGAAATTGGGGTGGAGGGCGAGGGACAGATACGCAGTATTTT. This encodes CASSGNWGGGRGTDTQYF.

The chain has TRBV5-4 and TRBJ1-2; D perhaps matches TRBD1 (6 bases). Per germline, CDR1 SGHNT and CDR2 YYREEE (reference sequence). V was shortened by 1 base and J by 3 bases, with 10 bases between the two germline ends. There are 14 residues in the CDR3. This chain's CDR3 is CASSLTRGDYGYTF. DNA for the CDR3: TGTGCCAGCAGCTTGACGAGGGGGGACTATGGCTACACCTTC.

The rearrangement uses TRBV7-8 and TRBJ1-4, with 10 bases aligning to TRBD1. The V gene's germline CDR1 is SGHVS and CDR2 FQNEAQ. The CDR3 has 16 amino acids. V lost 5 bases to trimming and J lost 4 bases; unmatched junction nucleotides: 7. CDR3 sequence: CASSPDRGGINEKLFF. The CDR3 nucleotides are TGTGCCAGCAGCCCGGACAGGGGGGGAATTAATGAAAAACTGTTTTTT.